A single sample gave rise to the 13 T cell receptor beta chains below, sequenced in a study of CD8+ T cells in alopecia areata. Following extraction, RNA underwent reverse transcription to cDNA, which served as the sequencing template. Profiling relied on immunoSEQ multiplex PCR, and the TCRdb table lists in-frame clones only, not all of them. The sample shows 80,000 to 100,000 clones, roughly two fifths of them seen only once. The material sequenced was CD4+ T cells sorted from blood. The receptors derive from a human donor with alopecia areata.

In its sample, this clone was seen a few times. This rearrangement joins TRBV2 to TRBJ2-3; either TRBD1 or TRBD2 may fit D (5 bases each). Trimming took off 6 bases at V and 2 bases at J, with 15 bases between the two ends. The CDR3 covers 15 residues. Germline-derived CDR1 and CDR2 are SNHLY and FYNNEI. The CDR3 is CASSGRLGPTDTQYF. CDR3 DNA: TGTGCCAGCAGCGGTAGACTGGGACCCACAGATACGCAGTATTTT.

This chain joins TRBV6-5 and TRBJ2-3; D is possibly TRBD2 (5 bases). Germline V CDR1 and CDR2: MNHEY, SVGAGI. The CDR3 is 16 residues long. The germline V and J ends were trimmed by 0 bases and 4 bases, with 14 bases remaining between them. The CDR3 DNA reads TGTGCCAGCAGTTACTCTCTGGGAGTCGGTCCAGATACGCAGTATTTT. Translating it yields CASSYSLGVGPDTQYF.

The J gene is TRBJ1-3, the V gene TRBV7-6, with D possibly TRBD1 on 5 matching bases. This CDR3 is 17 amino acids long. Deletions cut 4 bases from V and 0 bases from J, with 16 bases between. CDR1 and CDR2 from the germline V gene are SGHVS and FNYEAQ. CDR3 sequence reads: CASSSQLGAYSGNTIYF. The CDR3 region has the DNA TGTGCCAGCAGCTCCCAACTCGGGGCTTACTCTGGAAACACCATATATTTT.

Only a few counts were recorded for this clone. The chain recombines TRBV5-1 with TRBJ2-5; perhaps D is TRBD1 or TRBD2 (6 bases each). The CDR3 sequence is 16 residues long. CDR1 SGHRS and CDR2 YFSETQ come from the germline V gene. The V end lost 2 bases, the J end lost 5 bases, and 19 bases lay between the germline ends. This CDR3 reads CASSFLPGASRETQYF. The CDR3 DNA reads TGCGCCAGCAGCTTCTTACCGGGGGCCTCGCGGGAGACCCAGTACTTC. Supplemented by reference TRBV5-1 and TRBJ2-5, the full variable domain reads KAGVTQTPRYLIKTRGQQVTLSCSPISGHRSVSWYQQTPGQGLQFLFEYFSETQRNKGNFPGRFSGRQFSNSRSEMNVSTLELGDSALYLCASSFLPGASRETQYFGPGTRLLVL.

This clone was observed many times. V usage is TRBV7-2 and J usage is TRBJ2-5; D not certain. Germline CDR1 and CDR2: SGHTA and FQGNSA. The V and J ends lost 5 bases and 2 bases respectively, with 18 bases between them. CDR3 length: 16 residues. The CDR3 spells CASSLGYLGRQETQYF. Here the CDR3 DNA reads TGTGCCAGCAGCCTGGGGTACCTAGGGCGACAAGAGACCCAGTACTTC.

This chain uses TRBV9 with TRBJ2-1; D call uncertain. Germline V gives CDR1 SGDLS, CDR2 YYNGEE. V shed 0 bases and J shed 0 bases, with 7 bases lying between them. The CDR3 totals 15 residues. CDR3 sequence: CASSVGLISYNEQFF. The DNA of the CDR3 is TGTGCCAGCAGCGTAGGACTTATCTCCTACAATGAGCAGTTCTTC.

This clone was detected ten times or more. The CDR3 loop is CASSMTGGSVAEAFF. As DNA, the CDR3 is TGTGCCAGCAGCATGACAGGGGGCTCGGTGGCTGAAGCTTTCTTT. The V and J genes are TRBV7-9 and TRBJ1-1; 10 bases are a match to TRBD1. The CDR3 runs 15 residues. Germline values: CDR1 SEHNR, CDR2 FQNEAQ (reference sequence). V trimming: 5 bases; J trimming: 6 bases; junction bases outside the gene matches: 9. The full variable domain, rest sourced from reference TRBV7-9 and TRBJ1-1, is DTGVSQNPRHKITKRGQNVTFRCDPISEHNRLYWYRQTLGQGPEFLTYFQNEAQLEKSRLLSDRFSAERPKGSFSTLEIQRTEQGDSAMYLCASSMTGGSVAEAFFGQGTRLTVV.

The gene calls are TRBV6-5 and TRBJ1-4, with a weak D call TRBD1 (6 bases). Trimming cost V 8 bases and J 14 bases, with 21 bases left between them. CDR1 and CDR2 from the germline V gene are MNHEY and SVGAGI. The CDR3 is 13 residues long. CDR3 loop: CASGRDTLSGLFF. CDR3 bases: TGTGCCAGCGGACGGGACACCCTCTCAGGGCTGTTTTTT.

Here the CDR3 reads CASSSRDSSYNEQFF. CDR3 DNA: TGTGCCAGCAGCTCCCGGGACAGCTCCTACAATGAGCAGTTCTTC. The V and J genes are TRBV7-9 and TRBJ2-1, with TRBD1 matching over 7 bases. The trim removed 4 bases at V and 0 bases at J, leaving 3 bases unmatched. This CDR3 has 15 amino acids. The V gene's germline CDR1 is SEHNR and CDR2 FQNEAQ (reference sequence).

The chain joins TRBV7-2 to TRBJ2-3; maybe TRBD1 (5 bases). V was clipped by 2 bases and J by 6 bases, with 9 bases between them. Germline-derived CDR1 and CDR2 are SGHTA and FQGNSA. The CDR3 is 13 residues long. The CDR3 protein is CASSLQTGDTQYF. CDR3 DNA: TGTGCCAGCAGCTTACAAACAGGTGATACGCAGTATTTT.

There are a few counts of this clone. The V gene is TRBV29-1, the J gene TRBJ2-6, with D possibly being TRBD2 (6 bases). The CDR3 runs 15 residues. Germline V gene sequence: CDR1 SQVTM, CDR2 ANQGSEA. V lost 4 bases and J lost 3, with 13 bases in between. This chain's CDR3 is CSVVLGGGGANVLTF. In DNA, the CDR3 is TGCAGCGTTGTCTTGGGGGGAGGTGGGGCCAACGTCCTGACTTTC.

The CDR3 DNA reads TGTGCCAGCAGTGAAGCGCTTTACCGGACTAGCGGGGGTCAAGAGACCCAGTACTTC. Translated: CASSEALYRTSGGQETQYF. V is TRBV2 and J is TRBJ2-5, with 13 bases aligning to TRBD2. V shed 0 bases and J 2 bases; nucleotides not matched to a gene: 9. The CDR3 length is 19 residues. The germline CDR1 and CDR2 sequences are SNHLY and FYNNEI.

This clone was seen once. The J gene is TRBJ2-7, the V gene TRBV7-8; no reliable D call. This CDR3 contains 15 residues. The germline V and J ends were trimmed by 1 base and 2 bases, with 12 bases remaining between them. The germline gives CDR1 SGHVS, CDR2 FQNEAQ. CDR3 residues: CASSLGVQNTYEQYF. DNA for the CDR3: TGTGCCAGCAGCTTAGGAGTACAGAATACCTACGAGCAGTACTTC. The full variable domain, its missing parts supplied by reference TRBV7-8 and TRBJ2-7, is GAGVSQSPRYKVAKRGQDVALRCDPISGHVSLFWYQQALGQGPEFLTYFQNEAQLDKSGLPSDRFFAERPEGSVSTLKIQRTQQEDSAVYLCASSLGVQNTYEQYFGPGTRLTVT.